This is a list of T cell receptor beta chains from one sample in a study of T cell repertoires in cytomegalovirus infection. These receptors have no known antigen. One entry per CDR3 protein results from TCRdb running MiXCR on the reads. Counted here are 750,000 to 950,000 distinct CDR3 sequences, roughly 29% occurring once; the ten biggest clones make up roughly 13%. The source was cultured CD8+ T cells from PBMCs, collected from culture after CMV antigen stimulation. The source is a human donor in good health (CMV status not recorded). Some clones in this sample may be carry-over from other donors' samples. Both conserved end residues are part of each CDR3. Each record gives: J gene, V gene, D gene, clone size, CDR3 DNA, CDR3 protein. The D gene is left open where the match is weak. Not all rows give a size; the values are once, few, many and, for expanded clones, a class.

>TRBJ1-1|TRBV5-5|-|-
TGTGCCAGCAGCTGGATGTTGAACACTGAAGCTTTCTTT
CASSWMLNTEAFF
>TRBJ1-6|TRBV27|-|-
TGTGCCAGCAGTTTATCCCACAGTGGGTCAAATTCACCCCTCCACTTT
CASSLSHSGSNSPLHF
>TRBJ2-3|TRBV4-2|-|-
TGTGCCAGCAGCCAAGATCGTGGAACAACTAGCACAGATACGCAGTATTTT
CASSQDRGTTSTDTQYF
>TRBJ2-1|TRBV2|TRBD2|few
TGTGCCAGCCAGGGACTACTAGTCAGCAATGAGCAGTTCTTC
CASQGLLVSNEQFF
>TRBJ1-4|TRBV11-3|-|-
TGTGCCAGCAGCCACTCTGATGAAAAACTGTTTTTT
CASSHSDEKLFF
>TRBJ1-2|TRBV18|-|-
TGTGCCAGCTCACAACGGACAGACTCTAACTATGGCTACACCTTC
CASSQRTDSNYGYTF
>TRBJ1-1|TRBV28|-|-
TGTGCCAGCATAACGCGGGGGGCAGGCACTGAAGCTTTCTTT
CASITRGAGTEAFF
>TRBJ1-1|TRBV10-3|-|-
TGTGCCATCAGTGAGTCCAAGGGTAGCACTGAAGCTTTCTTT
CAISESKGSTEAFF
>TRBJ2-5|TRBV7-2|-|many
TGTGCCAGCAGCCCTCCCCCCCAAGAGACCCAGTACTTC
CASSPPPQETQYF
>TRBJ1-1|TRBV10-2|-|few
TGCGCCAGCAGTGAGATCAGGGTGGACAGAGGGGCTGAAGCTTTCTTT
CASSEIRVDRGAEAFF
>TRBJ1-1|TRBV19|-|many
TGTGCCAGTAGTATGGGACAGAACACTGAAGCTTTCTTT
CASSMGQNTEAFF
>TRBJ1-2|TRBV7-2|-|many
TGTGCCAGCAGTGGCTTATACTATGGCTACACCTTC
CASSGLYYGYTF
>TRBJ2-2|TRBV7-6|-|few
TGTGCCAGCAGCTTAAAAGGGGGGAACACCGGGGAGCTGTTTTTT
CASSLKGGNTGELFF
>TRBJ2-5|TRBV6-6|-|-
TGTGCCAGCAGTTACGATTACCAAGAGACCCAGTACTTC
CASSYDYQETQYF
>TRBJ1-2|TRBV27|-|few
TGTGCCAGCAGTTTGCAATGGACAGCGAGTAACTATGGCTACACCTTC
CASSLQWTASNYGYTF
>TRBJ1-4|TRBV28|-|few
TGTGCCAGCACCACACCCTGGGGGGCTAATGAAAAACTGTTTTTT
CASTTPWGANEKLFF
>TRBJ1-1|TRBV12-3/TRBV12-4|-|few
TGTGCCAGCAGTTCCCACTTAGACAGGAACACTGAAGCTTTCTTT
CASSSHLDRNTEAFF
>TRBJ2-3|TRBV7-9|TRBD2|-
TGTGCCAGCAGCACAAGCCCCGGGGGGGCAGGCACAGATACGCAGTATTTT
CASSTSPGGAGTDTQYF
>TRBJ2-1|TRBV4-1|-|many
TGCGCCAGCAGCCAAGATTTCGGACAGAACTACAATGAGCAGTTCTTC
CASSQDFGQNYNEQFF
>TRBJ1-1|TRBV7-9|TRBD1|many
TGTGCCAGCAGCTTAGCCACAGGGGGCGCGGTCACTGAAGCTTTCTTT
CASSLATGGAVTEAFF
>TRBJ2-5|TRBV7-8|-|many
TGTGCCAGCAGCTTAGATCCGGCAGGGGCCCAAGAGACCCAGTACTTC
CASSLDPAGAQETQYF
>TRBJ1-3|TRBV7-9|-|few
TGTGCCAGCAGCTTATCCCATCGACAGGAGAACTTCGAGATAGGTGGAAACACCATATATTTT
CASSLSHRQENFEIGGNTIYF
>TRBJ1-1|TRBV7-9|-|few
TGTGCCAGCAGCCCCGGACAGCGAAAAGCTTTCTTT
CASSPGQRKAFF
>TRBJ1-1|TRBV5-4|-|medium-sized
TGTGCCAGCATGAGGGGAAGGACTGAAGCTTTCTTT
CASMRGRTEAFF
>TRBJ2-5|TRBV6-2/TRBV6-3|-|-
TGTGCCAGCAGTTGCGCGAGGGGGACCCAAGAGACCCAGTACTTC
CASSCARGTQETQYF
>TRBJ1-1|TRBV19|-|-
TGTGCCAGTACCAGAGAGGGGAACACTGAAGCTTTCTTT
CASTREGNTEAFF
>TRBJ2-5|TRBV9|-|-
TGTGCCAGCAGCGTAGGGGGGGCTATGGAGACCCAGTACTTC
CASSVGGAMETQYF
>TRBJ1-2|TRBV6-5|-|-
TGTGCCAGCAGTTACTCCGGTCAGCGGCGGAACTATGGCTACACCTTC
CASSYSGQRRNYGYTF
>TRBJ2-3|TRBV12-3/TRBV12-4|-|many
TGTGCCAGCAGTTTAGCGGCAGGCCCAGACGATACGCAGTATTTT
CASSLAAGPDDTQYF
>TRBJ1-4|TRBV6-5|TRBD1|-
TGTGCCAGCAGTTACGGGGACAGGGGGCGGATTGGAGAAAAACTGTTTTTT
CASSYGDRGRIGEKLFF
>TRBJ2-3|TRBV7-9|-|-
TGTGCCAGCAGCCAGACCAGGCGATTTGGCACAGATACGCAGTATTTT
CASSQTRRFGTDTQYF
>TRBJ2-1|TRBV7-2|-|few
TGTGCCAGCAGCTTAGTCGGCGGGGTCCATGAGCAGTTCTTC
CASSLVGGVHEQFF
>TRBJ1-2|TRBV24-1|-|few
TGTGCCACCAGTGATCACAGCGCTAACTATGGCTACACCTTC
CATSDHSANYGYTF
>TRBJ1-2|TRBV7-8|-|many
TGTGCCAGCAGCTCGATCGGGCTGTGGGACTATGGCTACACCTTC
CASSSIGLWDYGYTF
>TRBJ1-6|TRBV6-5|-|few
TGTGCCAGCAGTTACAAGGGTGCATCCTATAATTCACCCCTCCACTTT
CASSYKGASYNSPLHF
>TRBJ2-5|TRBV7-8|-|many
TGTGCCAGCACCTATTTTGACACGTACCAAGAGACCCAGTACTTC
CASTYFDTYQETQYF
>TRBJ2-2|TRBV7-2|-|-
TGTGCCAGCACCAAAGGGGGGGCTGGGGTGCTGTTTTTT
CASTKGGAGVLFF
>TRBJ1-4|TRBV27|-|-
TGTGCCAGCAGTATCCACCCGATAGGGCCTACTAATGAAAAACTGTTTTTT
CASSIHPIGPTNEKLFF
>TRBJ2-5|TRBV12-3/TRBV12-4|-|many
TGTGCCAGCAGAACATTGGGACACATGTACCAAGAGACCCAGTACTTC
CASRTLGHMYQETQYF